This TCR beta chain was recovered during a study of T cells in Graves' hyperthyroidism and ophthalmopathy. The source material, RNA transcripts, was used to amplify TCR beta CDR3 regions. The TCR CDR3 was amplified in a first-round RT-PCR using the HTBI primer set. From the multiplex PCR reads, TCRdb called clonotypes with MiXCR, one entry per CDR3 protein. Of hundreds of thousands of distinct CDR3 sequences in the sample, approximately 18% are singletons; the top ten hold around 17%. Study-wide results and caveats: Patients with ophthalmopathy were separated from those with stable hyperthyroidism by a 13 V-J model. Expanded thyroid clonotypes (above 0.001) were mostly also found in blood.

Hyperthyroidism patients were newly diagnosed, had disease duration under 2 months, and were aged 18 to 65 years. Any patient presenting with uncontrolled infection, other autoimmune disease, pregnancy or lactation was left out. This clonotype was recorded a few times. Its target is not known. The CDR3 is 12 amino acids. Trimming left V 5 bases short and J 6 bases short, with 11 bases between. Per germline, CDR1 SGHRS and CDR2 YFSETQ. The TCR originated in a woman aged 50 to 65 with Graves' hyperthyroidism that later progressed to Graves' ophthalmopathy. The chain joins TRBV5-1 to TRBJ1-1; D unclear. Sequencing input: blood. The CDR3 DNA follows: TGCGCCAGCAGACTGGGCGAATCTGAAGCTTTCTTT. This gives the protein CASRLGESEAFF.